The rows below give T cell receptor beta chains drawn from one sample of a study of blood T cell repertoires in COVID-19. Sequencing used immunoSEQ multiplex PCR; TCRdb keeps in-frame clones, though not all of them. The table lists approximately 360,000 clones, roughly 90% of them singletons. Material: PBMCs or T cells enriched from blood (not recorded which). These receptors were obtained from a woman in her twenties or thirties with acute COVID-19. The CDR3 runs from the conserved cysteine through the conserved F or W. D genes are given only for firm matches. Clone size is not always given. Where it is, it says once, few, many or a class for expanded clones.

d_call j_call clone_size v_call cdr3_nt cdr3_aa
TRBD2 TRBJ2-5 - TRBV6-5 TGTGCCAGTTCAATCAGGGCGGGGGGGAGAGAGACCCAGTACTTC CASSIRAGGRETQYF
- TRBJ2-5 few TRBV24-1 TGTGCCACCAGTGATCTCGGACACGGCGAACAACAGACCCAGTACTTC CATSDLGHGEQQTQYF
TRBD1 TRBJ1-3 - TRBV7-9 TGTGCCAGCAGCTTAGGTGGGACAGACCCTACGCGCTCTGGAAACACCATATATTTT CASSLGGTDPTRSGNTIYF
- TRBJ1-4 few TRBV4-2 TGTGCCAGCAGCCAACAGGGGAGACTGTTTTTT CASSQQGRLFF
TRBD2 TRBJ2-1 few TRBV4-3 TGCGCCAGCAGCGACCTAGCGGGGGCTTACAATGAGCAGTTCTTC CASSDLAGAYNEQFF
- TRBJ1-1 once TRBV12-3/TRBV12-4 TGTGCCAGCAGTTTAATTGTCAGGCCCGCTTTCTTT CASSLIVRPAFF
TRBD1 TRBJ1-2 once TRBV6-1 TGTGCCAGCAGGTATACCGGGACAGTCTATGGCTACACCTTC CASRYTGTVYGYTF
TRBD2 TRBJ2-3 - TRBV5-1 TGCGCCAGCAGCGCCCAAAGCGGGGGGCCTTCGGATACGCAGTATTTT CASSAQSGGPSDTQYF
- TRBJ2-5 - TRBV29-1 TGCAGCGTTTCCAGGGAACAAGAGACCCAGTACTTC CSVSREQETQYF
- TRBJ1-1 - TRBV9 TGTGCCAGCAGCGTAGAGGCGGGGCCGAACACTGAAGCTTTCTTT CASSVEAGPNTEAFF
TRBD1 TRBJ2-7 - TRBV11-2 TGTGCCAGCAGCCCGACGAGACAGGGGGGGTCCTACGAGCAGTACTTC CASSPTRQGGSYEQYF
- TRBJ1-4 once TRBV19 TGTGCCAGTAGTATTACCGGAGTATCTGTTTCGGATGAAAAACTGTTTTTT CASSITGVSVSDEKLFF
TRBD2 TRBJ2-1 - TRBV24-1 TGTGCCACCAGTGATTTAACTAGCGTTCTACTAGATGAGCAGTTCTTC CATSDLTSVLLDEQFF
- TRBJ2-7 - TRBV6-2/TRBV6-3 TGTGCCAGCAGTTACCCTCCCGACAGGTTGCCCCACTACGAGCAGTACTTC CASSYPPDRLPHYEQYF
TRBD2 TRBJ2-1 - TRBV4-3 TGCGCCAGCAGCGTCCGACCTAGCGGGGCCAACTCCTACAATGAGCAGTTCTTC CASSVRPSGANSYNEQFF
- TRBJ2-2 once TRBV5-1 TGCGCCAGCAGCTTGTTTGTCGGTCACACCGGGGAGCTGTTTTTT CASSLFVGHTGELFF
TRBD1 TRBJ2-1 - TRBV5-6 TGTGCCAGCAGCCGAATAGGGGGCGATGAGCAGTTCTTC CASSRIGGDEQFF
TRBD2 TRBJ2-3 - TRBV10-1 TGCGCCAGCAGCACCGGACTAGCGGGGGGTACGCAGTATTTT CASSTGLAGGTQYF
- TRBJ1-5 - TRBV5-1 TGCGCCAGCAGCTTGGGAACAGGGAGCAATCAGCCCCAGCATTTT CASSLGTGSNQPQHF
TRBD1 TRBJ1-2 once TRBV5-5 TGTGCCAGCAGCGAGAGCCAGGACAGGTTCGGCTACACCTTC CASSESQDRFGYTF
- TRBJ2-3 - TRBV7-2 TGTGCCAGCAGCTTACTTACTGGCACAGATACGCAGTATTTT CASSLLTGTDTQYF
TRBD1 TRBJ1-5 - TRBV2 TGTGCCAGCAGGACAGGGGAACAGCCCCAGCATTTT CASRTGEQPQHF